This T cell receptor (beta chain) was captured in a study of T cells after yellow fever vaccination (dated by TCRdb to the late 2010s). As for the study more broadly: The SMART-Seq v4 Ultra Low Input RNA kit was used to prepare libraries from fractions with low cell numbers. Bulk TCR alpha and beta repertoires were sequenced longitudinally to track T-cell clones before and after primary and booster YFV17D yellow fever vaccination. Two healthy male donors made up the cohort, one aged 18 to 29 years and the other aged 30 to 40 years. Bulk PBMC replicates and cell subsets were isolated from blood drawn at multiple timepoints before and after both primary and secondary immunization.

This clonotype came up a few times. Its antigen has not been determined. Base qualities are not provided; no much larger clone lies one nucleotide away. In light of the paper, this sample's treatment or condition label describes: live attenuated yellow fever vaccine strain. A standard Ficoll-Paque protocol was used to isolate PBMCs from peripheral blood. CD4 and CD8 T-cell fractions were isolated with Dynabeads CD4 and CD8 positive selection kits. TriZol was used to extract RNA from bulk PBMCs, CD4 and CD8 fractions, and dextramer-positive and dextramer-negative fractions. CDR1 DFQATT and CDR2 SNEGSKA were looked up in the germline V gene (reference sequence). The CDR3 sequence holds 13 residues, the cysteine and phenylalanine included. Solely the CDR3 DNA is kept, with 39 bases framed from the first base. The junction shows trimming of 6 bases on V and 2 bases on J, plus 14 bases between the germline ends.

TCR cDNA was synthesized by 5'RACE template switching, which introduced a universal primer site and unique molecular identifiers. cDNA synthesis was primed from both the TCR alpha and TCR beta constant segments. Library amplification involved two PCR steps, and the second step added sample barcodes and sequencing adapters. Sequencing of the libraries was done on either Illumina HiSeq 2500 (2x100 bp) or NovaSeq (2x150 bp). Under the source paper's analysis protocol: MIGEC was used to demultiplex reads and collapse the reads into UMI consensus sequences, and MiXCR was used for V(D)J alignment. Vaccine-responding clonotypes were defined with edgeR using replicate PBMC samples, requiring FDR below 0.01 and a log2 fold change above 5 up to day 15. Each bulk clonotype was labeled CD4 or CD8 based on which sequenced repertoire, CD4 or CD8, contained the clonotype at higher abundance. TCRdb handled the public reads itself, with Q25 trimming in fastp and clone calling in MiXCR, and kept productive beta chains. Identical CDR3 proteins give one entry, which carries the most common genes and DNA. V and J calls and clone size were set by TCRdb, not the authors. This sample is represented by about 230,000 distinct CDR3 sequences; roughly 6.2% of them were singletons. Roughly 1% of the sample is taken by the ten largest.

Overall study results and their limits: Computational filtering was required because FACS-sorted repertoires could contain abundant contaminating clonotypes from the bulk population. A small fraction of clonotypes showed up in both the CD4 and CD8 compartments, probably as a result of convergent recombination. Only a couple of donors were included in the study, so the extent to which the findings can be generalized is limited. Compared with the primary T-cell response, the secondary T-cell response was faster but weaker, reaching its peak on day 5 rather than on day 15. Most clones expanded after primary vaccination (approximately 96% of CD4 and roughly 90% of CD8) were re-detected after the booster, suggesting that broad memory maintenance occurred.

The rearranged chain carries TRBV20-1 and TRBJ2-7; the D gene is perhaps TRBD2, from 6 matching bases. The TCR sequence derives from a young man who received the YFV17D yellow fever vaccine. Here the sequenced sample was CD4+ T cells sorted from PBMCs, taken on the day of the yellow fever booster vaccination. The nucleotide sequence reads TGCAGTGCGAGGAGGGATCCTCCCTACGAGCAGTACTTC. It translates as CSARRDPPYEQYF.